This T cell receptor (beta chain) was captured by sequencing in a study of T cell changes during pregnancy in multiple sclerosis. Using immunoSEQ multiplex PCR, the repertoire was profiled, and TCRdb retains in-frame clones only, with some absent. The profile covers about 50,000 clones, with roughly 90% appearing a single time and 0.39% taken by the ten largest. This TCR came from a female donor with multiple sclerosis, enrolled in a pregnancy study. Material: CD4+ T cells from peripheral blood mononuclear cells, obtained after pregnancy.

The DNA for the CDR3 is TGTGCCAGCAGATCCGGGACAGGCCCCCTCGAGCAGTACTTC. Protein sequence: CASRSGTGPLEQYF. This chain links TRBV6-5 with TRBJ2-7; 8 bases line up with TRBD1. The CDR3 sequence is 14 residues long. Trimming cost V 6 bases and J 6 bases; bases outside gene matches: 10. CDR1 and CDR2 (germline): MNHEY, SVGAGI.